The present T cell receptor (beta chain) was sequenced within a study of blood T cell repertoires in COVID-19. The overall study: There were acute and convalescent COVID-19 samples, and they came from the United States, Italy and Spain.

Original data processing: From reference gene primer amplification, estimates of nucleated cell counts were derived. Profiled with immunoSEQ multiplex PCR; TCRdb holds only in-frame clones, not every one. Clone size and the V and J calls come from that table; the DNA yielded D and trimming. The repertoire consists of around 270,000 clones, with roughly 84% occurring once and the leading ten covering 1.5%. The germline CDR1 and CDR2 sequences are SGHKS and YYEKEE (reference sequence). The V end was cut by 0 bases, the J end by 3 bases, with 13 bases between. The CDR3 length is 15 residues. This chain links TRBV5-5 with TRBJ2-7, with D uncertain. Input material: peripheral blood. The source of this sequence is a woman aged 40 to 49 who had recovered from COVID-19. The CDR3 protein is CASSLGVELIYEQYF. The CDR3, as DNA: TGTGCCAGCAGCTTGGGTGTGGAACTAATCTACGAGCAGTACTTC.